The rows below give T cell receptor beta chains drawn from one sample of a study of tumor-infiltrating lymphocytes in primary liver carcinoma. TCRdb called the multiplex PCR reads again in MiXCR, with one record for every CDR3 protein. The sample has about 100,000 distinct CDR3 sequences, 55% to 80% seen once. The sequencing input was liver tumor tissue from sampling region 2. The receptor source for this set is a woman aged 60-75 years with primary liver carcinoma and hepatitis B virus infection. CDR3s include the opening cysteine and the closing phenylalanine or tryptophan. D genes are given only for firm matches. Clone size is not always given. Where it is, it says once, few, many or a class for expanded clones.

CASSYNPGQGYEQYF TGTGCCAGCAGTTATAACCCGGGACAGGGTTACGAGCAGTACTTC TRBV5-6 many TRBJ2-7 TRBD1 15
CASSLVMNTPLHF TGTGCCAGCAGCTTAGTAATGAACACACCCCTCCACTTT TRBV11-2 NA TRBJ1-6 NA 13
CVGTFGGAPYEQYF TGTGTCGGCACCTTTGGGGGGGCCCCCTACGAGCAGTACTTC TRBV11-2 NA TRBJ2-7 NA 14
CARRRDRVGELNTEAFF TGTGCCAGGAGGAGAGACAGGGTAGGAGAATTGAACACTGAAGCTTTCTTT TRBV6-1 once TRBJ1-1 TRBD1 17
CTSSLRTSGMKLASYNEQFF TGTACCAGCAGCCTCCGGACTAGCGGGATGAAACTCGCCTCCTACAATGAGCAGTTCTTC TRBV6-1 NA TRBJ2-1 TRBD2 20
CASSLSGRVGTDTQYF TGTGCCAGCAGCCTGAGCGGGAGGGTTGGGACAGATACACAGTATTTT TRBV5-4 NA TRBJ2-3 TRBD2 16
CASRVSSGELFF TGTGCCAGCAGGGTAAGTAGCGGGGAGCTGTTTTTT TRBV11-2 NA TRBJ2-2 NA 12
CDSGLWQGGTREAFF TGTGATAGTGGTTTGTGGCAGGGAGGGACCCGTGAAGCTTTCTTC TRBV12-5 NA TRBJ1-1 NA 15
CASSGNSEIQYF TGTGCCAGCAGTGGGAATTCGGAGATCCAGTACTTC TRBV28 NA TRBJ2-5 NA 12
CASTKAPVGLGTTEAFF NA TRBV28 NA TRBJ1-1 NA 17
CASSQEAGGTNTKYF TGTGCCAGCAGCCAAGAGGCAGGGGGGACAAATACGAAGTATTTT TRBV4-2 once TRBJ2-3 NA 15
CASSLLSTGQETQYF TGTGCCAGCAGTTTACTCTCGACAGGGCAAGAGACCCAGTACTTC TRBV28 many TRBJ2-5 TRBD1 15
CASSYRASGAYNEQFF TGTGCCAGCAGTTACCGGGCTAGCGGGGCCTACAATGAGCAGTTCTTC TRBV6-2/TRBV6-3 many TRBJ2-1 TRBD2 16
CASSRLSPSGGTDAQYF TGTGCCAGCAGCCGACTATCGCCGAGTGGGGGCACAGATGCGCAGTATTTT TRBV6-5 NA TRBJ2-3 NA 17
CASSGEMGSDEQYF TGTGCCAGCAGTGGAGAAATGGGCTCGGACGAGCAGTACTTC TRBV6-1 NA TRBJ2-7 NA 14
CASSKNSENEQFF TGTGCCAGCAGTAAGAATAGCGAGAATGAGCAGTTCTTC TRBV5-5 NA TRBJ2-1 NA 13
CASSSRPDRGAYSGNTICF TGTGCCAGCAGTTCACGCCCGGACAGGGGAGCGTATTCTGGAAACACCATATGTTTT TRBV11-2 once TRBJ1-3 TRBD1 19
CSPPSGMVETQYF TGCAGCCCCCCTAGCGGGATGGTGGAGACCCAATACTTC TRBV29-1 NA TRBJ2-5 TRBD2 13
CARTDGDLLAAGYTF TGTGCCAGGACGGATGGGGACCTGTTGGCGGCTGGCTACACCTTC TRBV2 NA TRBJ1-2 NA 15
CIVQQGHYGYTF TGCATCGTGCAACAGGGACACTATGGATACACCTTC TRBV29-1 NA TRBJ1-2 NA 12
CASSPLAGGTDTQYF TGTGCCAGCAGCCCCCTGGCGGGAGGAACAGATACGCAGTATTTT TRBV11-3 medium-sized TRBJ2-3 TRBD2 15
CASSLPFLPGPKRTEAFF TGTGCCAGCAGTTTACCGTTCCTCCCGGGCCCCAAGCGTACTGAAGCTTTCTTT TRBV28 many TRBJ1-1 NA 18
CASTRARGNYNGQFF TGTGCCAGCACCCGAGCCCGGGGGAACTACAATGGGCAGTTCTTC TRBV12-3/TRBV12-4 NA TRBJ2-1 NA 15
CASAQHMGQGHNQPQHF TGTGCCAGCGCTCAACATATGGGACAGGGCCACAATCAGCCCCAGCATTTT TRBV6-1 NA TRBJ1-5 TRBD1 17
CSVALDVEQFF TGCAGCGTTGCGCTAGATGTTGAGCAGTTCTTC TRBV29-1 medium-sized TRBJ2-1 NA 11
CASSLDRDRVVDSYEQYF TGTGCCAGCAGCTTAGACCGTGACAGGGTAGTTGACTCGTACGAGCAGTACTTC TRBV13 NA TRBJ2-7 TRBD1 18
CASTPRSGQGLTKNIQYF TGTGCAAGCACCCCCCGATCGGGACAGGGTTTAACCAAAAACATTCAGTACTTC TRBV6-6 NA TRBJ2-4 TRBD1 18
CGRPSLDTGELFF TGTGGCAGACCGAGCCTTGACACCGGGGAGCTGTTTTTT TRBV11-1 NA TRBJ2-2 NA 13
CASSLVGSTVTQYF TGTGCCAGCAGCTTAGTTGGAAGCACAGTTACTCAGTATTTT TRBV11-2 NA TRBJ2-3 NA 14
CASSYSRDREETQYF TGTGCCAGCAGTTACTCGAGGGACAGGGAAGAGACCCAGTACTTC TRBV6-5 many TRBJ2-5 TRBD1 15
CSVEGARQGWETQYF TGCAGCGTTGAAGGTGCGAGACAGGGCTGGGAGACCCAGTACTTC TRBV29-1 many TRBJ2-5 TRBD1 15